Listed below are T cell receptor beta chains from one sample, sequenced in a study of CD8+ T cells in alopecia areata. Assay: immunoSEQ multiplex PCR; the TCRdb copy retains only in-frame clones and omits some. There are 210,000 or so clones in the sample; under 70% occur only once, and around 1.2% lies in the top ten. The sequenced sample was CD4+ T cells sorted from blood, obtained at approximately week 42, from a patient treated with tofacitinib. Every receptor here comes from a human donor with alopecia areata. Each CDR3 is given with its conserved first and last residue. The D gene is left open where the match is weak. Only some rows state a clone size, as once, few, many or a class for expanded clones.

V gene	D gene	J gene	clone size	CDR3 DNA	CDR3 protein
TRBV2	TRBD2	TRBJ2-1	-	TGTGCCAGCAGTGGGACTAGCGGGGCATTCTACAATGAGCAGTTCTTC	CASSGTSGAFYNEQFF
TRBV6-5	TRBD2	TRBJ2-3	-	TGTGCCAGCAGTCGGTCTAGCGGGGGCCTTACGCAGTATTTT	CASSRSSGGLTQYF
TRBV25-1	-	TRBJ1-5	-	TGTGCCAGCAGTACGCGTGGGGATCAGCCCCAGCATTTT	CASSTRGDQPQHF
TRBV2	-	TRBJ1-2	-	TGTGCCAGCAGTGCCTGGGACAACCCGAATCCCGACTATGGCTACACCTTC	CASSAWDNPNPDYGYTF
TRBV6-5	-	TRBJ1-1	-	TGTGCCAGCAGTCCACAAAGGAACACTGAAGCTTTCTTT	CASSPQRNTEAFF
TRBV6-5	-	TRBJ1-1	-	TGTGCCAGCAAACCCCCCGACAGTTCAGGAGCTTTCTTT	CASKPPDSSGAFF
TRBV5-1	TRBD2	TRBJ2-3	few	TGCGCCAGCAGCCTCGGACTAGCGGGTACTAGCACAGATACGCAGTATTTT	CASSLGLAGTSTDTQYF
TRBV30	TRBD1	TRBJ1-2	-	TGTGCCTGGACCAAGACCGGGACAGCTTATGGCTACACCTTC	CAWTKTGTAYGYTF
TRBV5-1	-	TRBJ2-2	few	TGCGCCAGCAGCTTCAGCCCGCAGGGTAGTGCCGGGGAGCTGTTTTTT	CASSFSPQGSAGELFF
TRBV11-2	TRBD1	TRBJ1-2	-	TGTGCCAGCAGCCCTGACAGGGGTGCCTATGGCTACACCTTC	CASSPDRGAYGYTF
TRBV14	-	TRBJ2-3	-	TGTGCCAGCAGCCAAACCGGGGTTTACACAGATACGCAGTATTTT	CASSQTGVYTDTQYF
TRBV27	-	TRBJ1-2	-	TGTGCCAGCAGTTCTTCCCCCCACTATGGCTACACCTTC	CASSSSPHYGYTF
TRBV5-6	TRBD1	TRBJ2-3	-	TGTGCCAGCAGCTTCCCGACAGGGGGCTACACAGATACGCAGTATTTT	CASSFPTGGYTDTQYF
TRBV7-9	-	TRBJ1-2	few	TGTGCCAGCAGCTTACCAGCAAGAGACTATGGCTACACCTTC	CASSLPARDYGYTF
TRBV6-1	-	TRBJ2-2	few	TGTGCCAGCAGATTAGGGACCGGGGAGCTGTTTTTT	CASRLGTGELFF
TRBV2	-	TRBJ1-6	-	TGTGCCAGCAATCAGAATGATTCACCCCTCCACTTT	CASNQNDSPLHF
TRBV4-3	-	TRBJ1-5	-	TGCGCCAGCAGCCAAGATGCGGGGGCAAATCAGCCCCAGCATTTT	CASSQDAGANQPQHF
TRBV29-1	TRBD1	TRBJ2-2	-	TGCAGCGTTAGGGGGACAGTTAACACCGGGGAGCTGTTTTTT	CSVRGTVNTGELFF
TRBV11-3	TRBD1	TRBJ2-7	-	TGTGCCAGCAGCTCGGACAGGGGATACGAGCAGTACTTC	CASSSDRGYEQYF
TRBV4-1	-	TRBJ2-3	once	TGCGCCAGCAGCCAAGATATCGGCACAGATACGCAGTATTTT	CASSQDIGTDTQYF
TRBV2	-	TRBJ1-5	-	TGTGCCACAAGGGACCGCGACAATCAGCCCCAGCATTTT	CATRDRDNQPQHF
TRBV23-1	-	TRBJ1-4	-	TGCGCCAGCAGCCAAGATGTTGGGGGTTCGGGTGAAAAACTGTTTTTT	CASSQDVGGSGEKLFF
TRBV5-1	TRBD1	TRBJ1-1	-	TGCGCCAGCAGCGTTCAGGGGGCAGGGAACACTGAAGCTTTCTTT	CASSVQGAGNTEAFF
TRBV10-3	-	TRBJ2-3	-	TGTGCCATCAGTGAGTGGGAAACCACAGATACGCAGTATTTT	CAISEWETTDTQYF
TRBV15	TRBD2	TRBJ2-3	-	TGTGCCACCAGCAGAGATCCAACTAGCGGGGGAGGCACAGATACGCAGTATTTT	CATSRDPTSGGGTDTQYF
TRBV6-6	TRBD2	TRBJ2-1	few	TGTGCCAGCAGTTCCTACGGGGGGGACGAGCAGTTCTTC	CASSSYGGDEQFF
TRBV18	-	TRBJ2-7	many	TGTGCCAGCTCACCCGCCCCCGGAATTGACGAGCAGTACTTC	CASSPAPGIDEQYF
TRBV18	TRBD1	TRBJ2-7	-	TGTGCCAGCTCACTAACCGGGACAGGGACTCGGGAGCAGTACTTC	CASSLTGTGTREQYF
TRBV7-2	-	TRBJ2-7	-	TGTGCCAGCAGCTTGGGGGTGGGGTCCTACGAGCAGTACTTC	CASSLGVGSYEQYF
TRBV5-6	-	TRBJ2-7	many	TGTGCCAGCAGCTTCGGCGGCTCCTACGAGCAGTACTTC	CASSFGGSYEQYF
TRBV9	-	TRBJ2-3	-	TGTGCCAGCAGCGTAGGGGCGGGGGCGTTCCAAAACACAGATACGCAGTATTTT	CASSVGAGAFQNTDTQYF
TRBV12-5	-	TRBJ1-4	-	TGTGCTAGTGGTTTGTTGGGTAACGAAAAACTGTTTTTT	CASGLLGNEKLFF
TRBV29-1	-	TRBJ1-1	-	TGCAGCGTTGGATCCCTCATGAACACTGAAGCTTTCTTT	CSVGSLMNTEAFF
TRBV7-8	-	TRBJ2-7	-	TGTGCCAGCAGCTTACGACAGCTGCCGTCAGGGGATTCCTACGAGCAGTACTTC	CASSLRQLPSGDSYEQYF
TRBV7-2	-	TRBJ2-3	-	TGTGCCAGCAGCCGCCGGGGTAGGGATACGCAGTATTTT	CASSRRGRDTQYF
TRBV28	TRBD1	TRBJ1-5	-	TGTGCCAGCAGTTTACCCCTCTTGACAGGGATGATCAATCAGCCCCAGCATTTT	CASSLPLLTGMINQPQHF
TRBV5-1	-	TRBJ1-2	few	TGCGCCAGCAGCTTGGAAGGGATTGATGGCTACACCTTC	CASSLEGIDGYTF
TRBV5-1	-	TRBJ1-5	-	TGCGCCAGCAGCTTGTCGGGGGGTGGCAATCAGCCCCAGCATTTT	CASSLSGGGNQPQHF
TRBV7-2	-	TRBJ1-2	-	TGTGCCAGCAGCCCAGAGGGTGGAAGAGGGGTTAACTATGGCTACACCTTC	CASSPEGGRGVNYGYTF
TRBV14	-	TRBJ1-2	-	TGTGCCAGCAGCCAAAACACAGGGATTTTTGGCTACACCTTC	CASSQNTGIFGYTF
TRBV30	-	TRBJ1-1	-	TGTGCCTGGAACTCTGAGGGGGAGGCCACTGAAGCTTTCTTT	CAWNSEGEATEAFF
TRBV2	-	TRBJ2-3	-	TGTGCCAGCAGACCCACCTTAGCGGCCACAGATACGCAGTATTTT	CASRPTLAATDTQYF
TRBV7-9	-	TRBJ2-3	-	TGTGCCAGCAGCTCTCAACCCCGGGGCGGGCAGTATTTT	CASSSQPRGGQYF
TRBV29-1	TRBD2	TRBJ2-3	-	TGCAGCGTTGAGGGACTAGCGGGGGATCCGAACACAGATACGCAGTATTTT	CSVEGLAGDPNTDTQYF
TRBV4-3	TRBD1	TRBJ2-2	few	TGCGCCAGCAGCCAAGACGCGGGGCAGGGGGCGCGTCGATCCGGGGAGCTGTTTTTT	CASSQDAGQGARRSGELFF
TRBV19	TRBD2	TRBJ2-1	-	TGTGCCAGTCGCCCGACTAGCGGACTCGACAATGAGCAGTTCTTC	CASRPTSGLDNEQFF
TRBV30	-	TRBJ1-5	-	TGTGCCTGGAGTATAAGCGGACCAGGGCAGCCCCAGCATTTT	CAWSISGPGQPQHF
TRBV6-1	-	TRBJ1-1	-	TGTGCCAGCAGTGACGGTCCTACTGAAGCTTTCTTT	CASSDGPTEAFF
TRBV19	TRBD1	TRBJ2-1	-	TGTGCCAGTAGCAAGAAATCCGGGACAGGGCTACGGGATGAGCAGTTCTTC	CASSKKSGTGLRDEQFF
TRBV4-3	-	TRBJ1-2	-	TGCGCCAGCAGCCAAGCCGGGAACTATGGCTACACCTTC	CASSQAGNYGYTF
TRBV12-5	-	TRBJ2-5	-	TGTGCTAGTGGTTTGGTACTAGTCGGACTCCAAGAGACCCAGTACTTC	CASGLVLVGLQETQYF
TRBV29-1	-	TRBJ2-3	-	TGCAGCGTACTTTTGGGGGGGCGCGGCACAGATACGCAGTATTTT	CSVLLGGRGTDTQYF
TRBV7-2	-	TRBJ1-5	-	TGTGCCAGCAGCTTAGCGGGTGGGGGACGGGGTCAGCCCCAGCATTTT	CASSLAGGGRGQPQHF
TRBV14	-	TRBJ1-4	-	TGTGCCAGCAGCCTAGATAGCGGTGAAAAACTGTTTTTT	CASSLDSGEKLFF
TRBV2	-	TRBJ2-5	-	TGTGCCAGCAGCTGGGACACTCAAGAGACCCAGTACTTC	CASSWDTQETQYF
TRBV27	-	TRBJ2-7	-	TGTGCCAGCAGCTCAGCCCACCGGGGACGGCAGTACTTC	CASSSAHRGRQYF
TRBV4-3	-	TRBJ2-1	-	TGCGCCAGCAGCATGACTACACTAGCAAACCCCTACAATGAGCAGTTCTTC	CASSMTTLANPYNEQFF
TRBV14	-	TRBJ2-1	-	TGTGCCAGCAGTTTCCCGGGACGCAACAATGAGCAGTTCTTC	CASSFPGRNNEQFF